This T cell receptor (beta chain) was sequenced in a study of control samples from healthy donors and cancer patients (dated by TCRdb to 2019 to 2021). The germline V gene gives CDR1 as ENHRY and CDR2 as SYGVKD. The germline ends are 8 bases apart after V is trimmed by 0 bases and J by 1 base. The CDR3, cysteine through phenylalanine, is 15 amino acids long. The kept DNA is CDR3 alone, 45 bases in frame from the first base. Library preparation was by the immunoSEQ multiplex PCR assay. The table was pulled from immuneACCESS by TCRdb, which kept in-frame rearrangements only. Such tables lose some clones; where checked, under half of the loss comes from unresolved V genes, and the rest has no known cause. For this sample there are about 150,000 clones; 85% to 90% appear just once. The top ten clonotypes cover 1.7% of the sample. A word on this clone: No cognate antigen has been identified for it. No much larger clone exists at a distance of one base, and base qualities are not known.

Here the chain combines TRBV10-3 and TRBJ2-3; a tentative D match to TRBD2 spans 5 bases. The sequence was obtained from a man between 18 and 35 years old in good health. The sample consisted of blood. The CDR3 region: CAISESGSRTDTQYF. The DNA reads TGTGCCATCAGTGAGTCAGGGAGTCGCACAGATACGCAGTATTTT.